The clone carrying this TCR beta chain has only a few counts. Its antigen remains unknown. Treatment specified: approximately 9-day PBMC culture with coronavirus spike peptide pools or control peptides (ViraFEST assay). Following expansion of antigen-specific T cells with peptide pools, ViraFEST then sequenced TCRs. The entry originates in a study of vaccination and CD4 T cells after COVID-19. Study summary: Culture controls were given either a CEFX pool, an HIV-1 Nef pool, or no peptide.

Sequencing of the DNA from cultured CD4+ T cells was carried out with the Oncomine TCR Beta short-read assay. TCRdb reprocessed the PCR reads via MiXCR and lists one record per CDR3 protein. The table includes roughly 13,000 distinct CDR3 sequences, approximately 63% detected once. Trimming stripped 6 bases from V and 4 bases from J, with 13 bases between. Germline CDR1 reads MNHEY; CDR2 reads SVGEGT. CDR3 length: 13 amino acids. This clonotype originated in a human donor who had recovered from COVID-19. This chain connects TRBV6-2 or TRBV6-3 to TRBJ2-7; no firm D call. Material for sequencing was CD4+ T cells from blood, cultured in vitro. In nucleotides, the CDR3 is TGTGCCAGCAGCCTACCCGGTCGGTACGAGCAGTACTTC. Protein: CASSLPGRYEQYF.